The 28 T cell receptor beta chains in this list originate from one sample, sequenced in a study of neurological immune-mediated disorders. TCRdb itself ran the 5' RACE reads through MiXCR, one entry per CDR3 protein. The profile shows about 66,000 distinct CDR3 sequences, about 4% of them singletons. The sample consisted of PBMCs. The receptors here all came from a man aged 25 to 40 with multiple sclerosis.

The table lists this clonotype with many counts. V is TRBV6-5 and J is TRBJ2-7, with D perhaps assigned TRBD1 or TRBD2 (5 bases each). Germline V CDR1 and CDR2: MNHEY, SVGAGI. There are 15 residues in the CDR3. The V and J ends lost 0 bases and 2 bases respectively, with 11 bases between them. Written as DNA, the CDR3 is TGTGCCAGCAGTTACTCATCCGGGGCCCCCTACGAGCAGTACTTC. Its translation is CASSYSSGAPYEQYF.

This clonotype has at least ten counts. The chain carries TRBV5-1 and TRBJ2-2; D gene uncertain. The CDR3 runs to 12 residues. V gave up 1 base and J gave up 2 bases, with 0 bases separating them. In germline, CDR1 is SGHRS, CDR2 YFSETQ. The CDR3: CASSLNTGELFF. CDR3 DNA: TGCGCCAGCAGCTTGAACACCGGGGAGCTGTTTTTT.

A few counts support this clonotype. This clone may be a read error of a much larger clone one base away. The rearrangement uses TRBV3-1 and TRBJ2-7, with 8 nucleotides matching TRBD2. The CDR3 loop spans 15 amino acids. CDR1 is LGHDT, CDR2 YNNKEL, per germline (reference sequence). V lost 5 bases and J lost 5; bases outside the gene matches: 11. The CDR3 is CASSKVIAGINEQYF. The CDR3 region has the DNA TGTGCCAGCAGCAAAGTGATAGCGGGGATCAACGAGCAGTACTTC.

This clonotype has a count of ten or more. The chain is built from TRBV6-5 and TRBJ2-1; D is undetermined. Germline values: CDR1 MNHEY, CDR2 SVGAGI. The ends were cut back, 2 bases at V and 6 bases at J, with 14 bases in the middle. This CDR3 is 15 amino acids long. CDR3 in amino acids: CASSYPDGPANEQFF. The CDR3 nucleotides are TGTGCCAGCAGTTACCCGGACGGGCCGGCCAATGAGCAGTTCTTC.

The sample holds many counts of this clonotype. The CDR3 is CASSLGDRHQPQHF. The CDR3 DNA follows: TGCGCCAGCAGCTTGGGAGACAGACACCAGCCCCAGCATTTT. The V call is TRBV5-1, the J call TRBJ1-5; a weak D match, TRBD1 (5 bases). Germline values: CDR1 SGHRS, CDR2 YFSETQ. Trimming removed 0 bases from V and 7 bases from J, with 11 bases in between. CDR3 length: 14 amino acids.

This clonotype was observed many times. Here the CDR3 DNA reads TGTGCCAGCACCTCCCCGTCTCAGTTCTACGAGCAGTACTTC. This gives the protein CASTSPSQFYEQYF. The J gene is TRBJ2-7, the V gene TRBV12-3 or TRBV12-4; no clear D. CDR3 length equals 14 residues. The ends were cut back, 7 bases at V and 3 bases at J, with 16 bases in the middle.

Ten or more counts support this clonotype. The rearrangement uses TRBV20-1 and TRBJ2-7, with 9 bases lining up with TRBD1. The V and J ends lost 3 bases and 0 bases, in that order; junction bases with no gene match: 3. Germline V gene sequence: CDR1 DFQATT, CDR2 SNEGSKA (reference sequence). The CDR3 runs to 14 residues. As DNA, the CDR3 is TGCAGTGCTAGCCAGACAGGGGGCTCCTACGAGCAGTACTTC. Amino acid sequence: CSASQTGGSYEQYF.

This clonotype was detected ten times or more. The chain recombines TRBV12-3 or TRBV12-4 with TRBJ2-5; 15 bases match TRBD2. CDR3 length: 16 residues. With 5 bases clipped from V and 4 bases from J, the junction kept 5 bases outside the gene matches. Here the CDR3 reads CASSPPGLAGGETQYF. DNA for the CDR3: TGTGCCAGCAGTCCACCGGGACTAGCGGGGGGAGAGACCCAGTACTTC.

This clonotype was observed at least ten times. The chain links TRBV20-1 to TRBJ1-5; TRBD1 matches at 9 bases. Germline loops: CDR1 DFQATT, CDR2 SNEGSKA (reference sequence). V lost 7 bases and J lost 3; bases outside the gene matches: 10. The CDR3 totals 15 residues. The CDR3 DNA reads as TGCAGTGTCAGCGGACAGGGGCCCTTCAATCAGCCCCAGCATTTT. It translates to CSVSGQGPFNQPQHF.

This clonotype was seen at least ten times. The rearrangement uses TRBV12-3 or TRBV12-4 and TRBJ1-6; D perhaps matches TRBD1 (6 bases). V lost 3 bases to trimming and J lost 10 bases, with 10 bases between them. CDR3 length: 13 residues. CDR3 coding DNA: TGTGCCAGCAGTTTCGGGGGGCGATCACCCCTCCACTTT. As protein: CASSFGGRSPLHF.

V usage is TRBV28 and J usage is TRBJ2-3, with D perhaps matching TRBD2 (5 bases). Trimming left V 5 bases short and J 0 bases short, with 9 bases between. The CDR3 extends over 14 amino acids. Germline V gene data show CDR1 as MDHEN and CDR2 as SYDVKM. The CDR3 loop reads CASSGGPSTDTQYF. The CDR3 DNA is TGTGCCAGCAGTGGCGGGCCAAGCACAGATACGCAGTATTTT.

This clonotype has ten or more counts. The CDR3 sequence is CASSSGTGPNTEAFF. CDR3 coding DNA: TGTGCCAGCAGCTCCGGGACAGGGCCTAACACTGAAGCTTTCTTT. This chain joins TRBV5-8 and TRBJ1-1, with 9 bases aligning to TRBD1. CDR1 and CDR2 (germline): SGHTS, YDEGEE. The J segment lost 2 bases and the V segment lost 3 bases, leaving 5 bases of the junction unmatched. The CDR3 length is 15 residues.

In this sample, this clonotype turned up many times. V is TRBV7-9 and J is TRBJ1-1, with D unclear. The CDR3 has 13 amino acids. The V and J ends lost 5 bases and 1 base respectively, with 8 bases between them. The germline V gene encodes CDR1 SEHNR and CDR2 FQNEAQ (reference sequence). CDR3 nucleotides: TGTGCCAGCAGCGACACAGCGAACACTGAAGCTTTCTTT. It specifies CASSDTANTEAFF. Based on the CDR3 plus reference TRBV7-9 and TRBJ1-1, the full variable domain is DTGVSQNPRHKITKRGQNVTFRCDPISEHNRLYWYRQTLGQGPEFLTYFQNEAQLEKSRLLSDRFSAERPKGSFSTLEIQRTEQGDSAMYLCASSDTANTEAFFGQGTRLTVV.

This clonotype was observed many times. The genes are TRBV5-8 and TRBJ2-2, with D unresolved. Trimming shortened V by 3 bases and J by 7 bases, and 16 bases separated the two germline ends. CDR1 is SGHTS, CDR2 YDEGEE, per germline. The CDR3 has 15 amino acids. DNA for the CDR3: TGTGCCAGCAGCTCTAATCCCATGGCAGGCGGGGAGCTGTTTTTT. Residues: CASSSNPMAGGELFF.

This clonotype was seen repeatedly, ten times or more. The CDR3 here is CASSLSAGGEAFF. CDR3 in DNA: TGTGCCAGCAGTTTATCGGCAGGGGGTGAAGCTTTCTTT. V and J are TRBV27 and TRBJ1-1, with 7 bases aligning to TRBD1. Germline V gives CDR1 MNHEY, CDR2 SMNVEV (reference sequence). Trimming removed 0 bases from V and 7 bases from J; junction bases left unmatched: 2. The CDR3 spans 13 residues.

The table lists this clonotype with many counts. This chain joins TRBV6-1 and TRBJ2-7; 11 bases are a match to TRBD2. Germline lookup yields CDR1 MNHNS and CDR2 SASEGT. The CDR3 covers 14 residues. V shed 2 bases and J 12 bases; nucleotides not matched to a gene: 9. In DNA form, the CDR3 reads TGTGCCAGCAGTGAATGGGCTAGCGGGGGGCCCTGGTACTTC. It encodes CASSEWASGGPWYF.

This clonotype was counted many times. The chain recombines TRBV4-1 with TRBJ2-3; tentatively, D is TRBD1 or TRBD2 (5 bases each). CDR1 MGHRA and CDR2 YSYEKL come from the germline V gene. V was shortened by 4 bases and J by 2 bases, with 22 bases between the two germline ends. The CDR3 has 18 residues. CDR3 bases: TGCGCCAGCAGCCCCCTAGGGTCAGGGACCCCTCCCACAGATACGCAGTATTTT. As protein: CASSPLGSGTPPTDTQYF.

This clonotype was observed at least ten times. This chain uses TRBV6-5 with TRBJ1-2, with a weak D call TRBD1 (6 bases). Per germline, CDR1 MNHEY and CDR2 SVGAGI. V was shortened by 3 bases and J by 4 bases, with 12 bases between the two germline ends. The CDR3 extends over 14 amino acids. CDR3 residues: CASSYRRDTYGYTF. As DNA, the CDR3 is TGTGCCAGCAGTTATCGCCGGGACACCTATGGCTACACCTTC.

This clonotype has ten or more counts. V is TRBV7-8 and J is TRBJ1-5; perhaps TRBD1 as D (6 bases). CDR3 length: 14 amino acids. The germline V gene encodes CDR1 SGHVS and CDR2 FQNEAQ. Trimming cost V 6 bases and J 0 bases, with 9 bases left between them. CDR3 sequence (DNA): TGTGCCAGCAGACTGGGGGCTAGCAATCAGCCCCAGCATTTT. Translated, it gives CASRLGASNQPQHF. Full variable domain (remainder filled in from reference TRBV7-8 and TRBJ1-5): GAGVSQSPRYKVAKRGQDVALRCDPISGHVSLFWYQQALGQGPEFLTYFQNEAQLDKSGLPSDRFFAERPEGSVSTLKIQRTQQEDSAVYLCASRLGASNQPQHFGDGTRLSIL.

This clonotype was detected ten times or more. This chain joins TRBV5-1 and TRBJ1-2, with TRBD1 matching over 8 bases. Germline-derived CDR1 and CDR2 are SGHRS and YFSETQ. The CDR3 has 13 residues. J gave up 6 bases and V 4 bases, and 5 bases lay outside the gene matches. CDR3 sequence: CASSQGAVNGYTF. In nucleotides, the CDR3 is TGCGCCAGCAGCCAGGGGGCGGTTAATGGCTACACCTTC.

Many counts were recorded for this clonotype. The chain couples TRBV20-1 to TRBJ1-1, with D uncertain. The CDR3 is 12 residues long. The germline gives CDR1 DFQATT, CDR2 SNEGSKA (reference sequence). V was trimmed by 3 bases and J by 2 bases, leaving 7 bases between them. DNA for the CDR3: TGCAGTGCTAGGGGCGGAAACACTGAAGCTTTCTTT. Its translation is CSARGGNTEAFF.

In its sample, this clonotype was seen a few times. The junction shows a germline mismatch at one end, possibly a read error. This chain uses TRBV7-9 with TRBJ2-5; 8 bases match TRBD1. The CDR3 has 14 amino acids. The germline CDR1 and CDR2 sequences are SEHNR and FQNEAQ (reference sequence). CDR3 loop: CANSFQGAGETQYF. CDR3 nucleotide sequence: TGTGCCAACAGCTTCCAGGGGGCAGGAGAGACCCAGTACTTC.

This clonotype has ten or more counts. Here the CDR3 reads CASSLGLNTEAFF. The CDR3 nucleotides are TGTGCCAGCAGCTTGGGGTTGAACACTGAAGCTTTCTTT. V usage is TRBV5-6 and J usage is TRBJ1-1; D not certain. CDR1 is SGHDT and CDR2 is YYEEEE in the germline V gene. This CDR3 region has 13 residues. The V end was cut by 0 bases, the J end by 0 bases, with 3 bases between.

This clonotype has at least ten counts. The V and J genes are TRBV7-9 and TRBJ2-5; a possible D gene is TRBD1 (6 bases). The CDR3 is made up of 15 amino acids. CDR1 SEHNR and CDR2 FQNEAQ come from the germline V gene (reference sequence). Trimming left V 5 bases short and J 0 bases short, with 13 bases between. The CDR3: CASSLDSWYQETQYF. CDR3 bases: TGTGCCAGCAGCCTGGACAGTTGGTACCAAGAGACCCAGTACTTC.

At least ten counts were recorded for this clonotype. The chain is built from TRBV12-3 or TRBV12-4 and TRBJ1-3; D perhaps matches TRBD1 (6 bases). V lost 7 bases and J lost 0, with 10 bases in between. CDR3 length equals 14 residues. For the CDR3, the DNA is TGTGCCAGCACTCCACAGGGCTCTGGAAACACCATATATTTT. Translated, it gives CASTPQGSGNTIYF.

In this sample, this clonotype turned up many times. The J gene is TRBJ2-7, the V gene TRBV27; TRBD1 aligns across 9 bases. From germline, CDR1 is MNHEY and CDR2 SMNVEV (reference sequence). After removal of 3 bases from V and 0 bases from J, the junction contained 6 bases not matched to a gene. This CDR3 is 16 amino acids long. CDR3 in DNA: TGTGCCAGCAGTTTTCACCGGGACAGGGTCTCCTACGAGCAGTACTTC. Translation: CASSFHRDRVSYEQYF.

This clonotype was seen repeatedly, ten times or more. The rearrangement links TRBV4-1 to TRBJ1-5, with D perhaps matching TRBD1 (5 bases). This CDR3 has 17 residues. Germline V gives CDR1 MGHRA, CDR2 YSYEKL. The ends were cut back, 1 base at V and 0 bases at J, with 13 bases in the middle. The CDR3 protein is CASSQAGGIYSNQPQHF. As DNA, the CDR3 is TGCGCCAGCAGCCAAGCTGGGGGGATTTATAGCAATCAGCCCCAGCATTTT.

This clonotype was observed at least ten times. CDR3 nucleotides: TGTGCCAGCAGCTCCCCCGGGGAAAACACTGAAGCTTTCTTT. It codes for CASSSPGENTEAFF. This sequence joins TRBV7-9 and TRBJ1-1; D gene unclear. This CDR3 contains 14 residues. V was cut by 4 bases and J by 2 bases, with 11 bases left in between. Germline V gives CDR1 SEHNR, CDR2 FQNEAQ (reference sequence).